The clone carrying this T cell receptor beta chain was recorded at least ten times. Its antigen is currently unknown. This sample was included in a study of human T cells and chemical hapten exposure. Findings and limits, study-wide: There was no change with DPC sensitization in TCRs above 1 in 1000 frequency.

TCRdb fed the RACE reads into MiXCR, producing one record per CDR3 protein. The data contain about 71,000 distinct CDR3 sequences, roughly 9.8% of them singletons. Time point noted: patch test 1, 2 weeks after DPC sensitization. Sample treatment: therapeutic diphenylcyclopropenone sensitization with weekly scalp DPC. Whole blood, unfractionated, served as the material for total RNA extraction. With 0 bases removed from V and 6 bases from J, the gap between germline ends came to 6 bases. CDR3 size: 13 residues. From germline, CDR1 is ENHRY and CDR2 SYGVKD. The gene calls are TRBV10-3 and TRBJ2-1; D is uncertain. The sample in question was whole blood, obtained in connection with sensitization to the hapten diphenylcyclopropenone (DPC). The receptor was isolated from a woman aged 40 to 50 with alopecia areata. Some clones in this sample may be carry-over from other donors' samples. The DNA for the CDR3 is TGTGCCATCAGTGAGTCGGGGTTCAATGAGCAGTTCTTC. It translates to CAISESGFNEQFF.